This entry lists 32 T cell receptor beta chains sequenced from one sample in a study of vaccination and CD4 T cells after COVID-19. Antigen specificity for these receptors is unknown. The Oncomine TCR Beta short-read assay was applied to DNA of cultured CD4+ T cells. Each CDR3 protein gets one entry after TCRdb re-called the PCR reads with MiXCR. Of around 9,200 distinct CDR3 sequences listed, approximately 63% are singletons. Treatment defined: approximately nine-day PBMC culture with coronavirus spike peptide pools or control peptides (ViraFEST assay). The sequenced sample was CD4+ T cells from blood, cultured in vitro. These receptors all come from a human donor who had recovered from COVID-19.

This chain connects TRBV29-1 to TRBJ2-5, with 8 bases identical to TRBD2. This CDR3 region has 15 residues. The junction had 13 bases not matched to a gene; V was cut back by 4 bases and J by 6 bases. Germline V lookup: CDR1 SQVTM, CDR2 ANQGSEA. CDR3: CSVGGSGGPGKTQYF. The CDR3 nucleotides read TGCAGCGTTGGGGGGAGCGGGGGACCTGGGAAGACCCAGTACTTC.

The chain combines TRBV5-1 with TRBJ1-2; 8 bases align to TRBD1. Germline V gives CDR1 SGHRS, CDR2 YFSETQ. The CDR3 contains 16 residues. The ends lost 0 bases at V and 6 bases at J; junction bases unmatched: 10. CDR3 sequence reads: CASSLAPGGKGNGYTF. CDR3 DNA: TGCGCCAGCAGCTTGGCGCCAGGGGGCAAGGGGAATGGCTACACCTTC.

J is TRBJ1-5 and V is TRBV7-2; TRBD1 is a possible D gene (5 bases). Per the germline V gene, CDR1 is SGHTA and CDR2 is FQGNSA. V dropped 1 base and J dropped 7 bases, with 11 bases sitting between them. The CDR3 extends over 14 amino acids. The CDR3 sequence: CASSLEAGWQPQHF. DNA of the CDR3: TGTGCCAGCAGCTTAGAGGCAGGGTGGCAGCCCCAGCATTTT.

The rearrangement joins TRBV28 to TRBJ1-5; the match to TRBD1 covers 9 bases. The CDR3 length is 17 residues. After removal of 4 bases from V and 4 bases from J, the junction contained 11 bases not matched to a gene. CDR1 is MDHEN, CDR2 SYDVKM, per germline. The CDR3 sequence is CASSSLGQGSWNQPQHF. In DNA form, the CDR3 reads TGTGCCAGCAGTTCACTGGGACAGGGATCTTGGAATCAGCCCCAGCATTTT.

This sequence joins TRBV7-2 and TRBJ2-7; TRBD1 aligns across 7 bases. This CDR3 contains 13 residues. Trimming at V came to 8 bases and at J to 1 base, leaving 5 bases not matched to a gene. The V gene's germline CDR1 is SGHTA and CDR2 FQGNSA. The CDR3 protein is CASSNRGSYEQYF. CDR3 sequence (DNA): TGTGCCAGCTCAAACAGGGGATCCTACGAGCAGTACTTC.

The chain is built from TRBV24-1 and TRBJ2-3; maybe TRBD2 (5 bases). The CDR3 is 11 residues long. With 9 bases removed from V and 5 bases from J, the gap between germline ends came to 8 bases. Germline V gives CDR1 KGHDR, CDR2 SFDVKD. The CDR3: CATDRGDTQYF. The CDR3 DNA follows: TGTGCCACCGACCGGGGAGATACGCAGTATTTT.

This clonotype has just one count. The chain is built from TRBV7-9 and TRBJ2-5; 7 bases agree with TRBD2. The germline V gene encodes CDR1 SEHNR and CDR2 FQNEAQ (reference sequence). This CDR3 region has 14 residues. Trimming at V came to 5 bases and at J to 5 bases, leaving 8 bases not matched to a gene. The CDR3 here is CASSERGGGETQYF. The CDR3, as DNA: TGTGCCAGCAGCGAGCGGGGTGGGGGGGAGACCCAGTACTTC.

This clonotype has a handful of counts. The gene calls are TRBV24-1 and TRBJ1-5; possible D gene TRBD1, 6 bases. V was cut by 4 bases and J by 5 bases, with 11 bases left in between. Germline V gives CDR1 KGHDR, CDR2 SFDVKD. This CDR3 spans 14 amino acids. The CDR3, as DNA: TGTGCCACCAGTGAAACAGGGTACCATCAGCCCCAGCATTTT. Translation gives CATSETGYHQPQHF.

The sample holds a few counts of this clonotype. The chain links TRBV20-1 to TRBJ2-5; tentative D call: TRBD1 (5 bases). The length of the CDR3 is 15 residues. Trimming took 5 bases from V and 5 from J, leaving 21 bases between them. Germline V gene sequence: CDR1 DFQATT, CDR2 SNEGSKA (reference sequence). CDR3 sequence reads: CSASPPRTAGETQYF. The CDR3, as DNA: TGCAGTGCTTCCCCTCCTCGGACGGCAGGGGAGACCCAGTACTTC.

A few counts support this clonotype. V and J are TRBV20-1 and TRBJ2-5; tentative D call: TRBD2 (6 bases). The CDR3 is made up of 13 amino acids. V dropped 3 bases and J dropped 5 bases, with 13 bases sitting between them. Germline loops: CDR1 DFQATT, CDR2 SNEGSKA (reference sequence). The CDR3 spells CSARSAGRETQYF. Here the CDR3 DNA reads TGCAGTGCTAGGAGCGCAGGGAGGGAGACCCAGTACTTC.

The count of this clonotype is one. The gene calls are TRBV7-6 and TRBJ2-7; 8 nucleotides agree with TRBD1. CDR3 length: 13 residues. Germline CDR1 and CDR2: SGHVS and FNYEAQ. V shed 8 bases, J shed 3 bases, and the junction held 6 bases outside the gene matches. The CDR3 bases are TGTGCCAGCGGTTTTACAGGGGGCTACGAGCAGTACTTC. As protein: CASGFTGGYEQYF.

CDR3 nucleotides: TGTGCCATCAGGGCGGGACTAGCCTCCTACGAGCAGTACTTC. This sequence encodes CAIRAGLASYEQYF. This chain links TRBV10-3 with TRBJ2-7, with 9 bases lining up with TRBD2. The CDR3 extends over 14 amino acids. The V and J ends lost 6 bases and 0 bases, in that order; junction bases with no gene match: 3. CDR1 ENHRY and CDR2 SYGVKD come from the germline V gene.

The gene calls are TRBV28 and TRBJ2-7; D gene ambiguous. This CDR3 has 14 amino acids. CDR1 MDHEN and CDR2 SYDVKM come from the germline V gene. Trimming took 2 bases from V and 1 from J, leaving 9 bases between them. DNA of the CDR3: TGTGCCAGCAGTTTAGTACACAAATCCTACGAGCAGTACTTC. It encodes CASSLVHKSYEQYF.

This clonotype was found a few times. Here the CDR3 reads CASRGGGTKYF. Here the CDR3 DNA reads TGTGCCAGCAGAGGCGGGGGGACGAAGTACTTC. The J gene is TRBJ2-5, the V gene TRBV6-1; 8 nucleotides agree with TRBD2. V dropped 6 bases and J dropped 12; count of bases not matched to a gene: 6. Germline loops: CDR1 MNHNS, CDR2 SASEGT. This CDR3 has 11 residues.

The chain combines TRBV7-8 with TRBJ2-5, with D perhaps matching TRBD2 (5 bases). CDR1 and CDR2 from the germline V gene are SGHVS and FQNEAQ. V was cut by 0 bases and J by 4 bases, with 9 bases left in between. The CDR3 extends over 14 amino acids. CDR3 sequence: CASSLAGVRETQYF. DNA of the CDR3: TGTGCCAGCAGCTTAGCGGGAGTCCGAGAGACCCAGTACTTC.

This clonotype was recorded only once. The rearrangement links TRBV7-2 to TRBJ2-7; 12 nucleotides agree with TRBD2. CDR1 and CDR2 from the germline V gene are SGHTA and FQGNSA. With V trimmed by 5 bases and J by 2 bases, 4 bases remained unmatched. The CDR3 totals 15 residues. CDR3 protein: CASSPTSGSAYEQYF. The CDR3 nucleotides are TGTGCCAGCAGCCCGACTAGCGGGAGCGCCTACGAGCAGTACTTC.

This clonotype turned up a few times. This chain uses TRBV20-1 with TRBJ1-1; the match to TRBD1 covers 8 bases. The trim removed 5 bases at V and 5 bases at J, leaving 4 bases unmatched. Per the germline V gene, CDR1 is DFQATT and CDR2 is SNEGSKA (reference sequence). The CDR3 extends over 12 amino acids. CDR3: CSAATGGTEAFF. The CDR3, as DNA: TGCAGTGCTGCAACAGGGGGAACTGAAGCTTTCTTT.

This clonotype was seen a few times. The chain couples TRBV20-1 to TRBJ1-1; no firm D call. The CDR3 covers 12 residues. V dropped 3 bases and J dropped 1 base, with 6 bases sitting between them. The germline V gene encodes CDR1 DFQATT and CDR2 SNEGSKA (reference sequence). CDR3 sequence: CSASSGNTEAFF. CDR3 in DNA: TGCAGTGCTAGCTCCGGGAACACTGAAGCTTTCTTT.

This clonotype came up a few times. This rearrangement joins TRBV20-1 to TRBJ1-2; D gene unclear. CDR1 and CDR2 from the germline V gene are DFQATT and SNEGSKA (reference sequence). This CDR3 spans 14 amino acids. V dropped 5 bases and J dropped 7 bases, with 20 bases sitting between them. The CDR3 DNA follows: TGCAGTGCTCCCGTCCAGGTGGGCACGAGTGGCTACACCTTC. This sequence encodes CSAPVQVGTSGYTF.

This clonotype was counted between two and nine times. The chain links TRBV28 to TRBJ1-5, with 7 bases identical to TRBD1. Germline values: CDR1 MDHEN, CDR2 SYDVKM. The CDR3 is 15 residues long. V gave up 5 bases and J gave up 6 bases; unmatched junction bases: 10. The CDR3 region has the DNA TGTGCCAGCAGTCCGGGACAGCGGTGGGTTCAGCCCCAGCATTTT. Amino acid sequence: CASSPGQRWVQPQHF. Full variable domain (outside the CDR3, taken from reference TRBV28 and TRBJ1-5): DVKVTQSSRYLVKRTGEKVFLECVQDMDHENMFWYRQDPGLGLRLIYFSYDVKMKEKGDIPEGYSVSREKKERFSLILESASTNQTSMYLCASSPGQRWVQPQHFGDGTRLSIL.

The chain combines TRBV15 with TRBJ1-1; 7 nucleotides agree with TRBD1. The germline V gene has CDR1 LNHNV and CDR2 YYDKDF (reference sequence). Losses at the gene ends were 1 base for V and 6 bases for J; bases not matched to a gene: 5. The CDR3 consists of 14 residues. The CDR3 coding sequence is TGTGCCACCAGCAGAGGCCGGGACAGCTCTGAAGCTTTCTTT. As protein: CATSRGRDSSEAFF.

This clonotype is a singleton in its sample. The chain carries TRBV7-2 and TRBJ2-5; tentatively, D is TRBD2 (5 bases). The CDR3 loop spans 15 amino acids. Trimming took off 2 bases at V and 2 bases at J, with 12 bases between the two ends. The germline V gene encodes CDR1 SGHTA and CDR2 FQGNSA. This CDR3 is CASSLMRAAQETQYF. As DNA, the CDR3 is TGTGCCAGCAGCTTAATGAGGGCCGCACAAGAGACCCAGTACTTC.

The sample holds a few counts of this clonotype. The V and J genes are TRBV5-6 and TRBJ2-5; D is uncertain. The CDR3 runs 11 residues. The V gene's germline CDR1 is SGHDT and CDR2 YYEEEE. Trimming removed 4 bases at V and 2 bases at J, with 3 bases between. The CDR3 coding sequence is TGTGCCAGCAGCATTCAAGAGACCCAGTACTTC. This codes for CASSIQETQYF. The complete variable domain, with remaining parts taken from reference TRBV5-6 and TRBJ2-5, reads DAGVTQSPTHLIKTRGQQVTLRCSPKSGHDTVSWYQQALGQGPQFIFQYYEEEERQRGNFPDRFSGHQFPNYSSELNVNALLLGDSALYLCASSIQETQYFGPGTRLLVL.

The J gene is TRBJ2-5, the V gene TRBV7-8; TRBD1 might be the D (5 bases). The germline V gene has CDR1 SGHVS and CDR2 FQNEAQ. The length of the CDR3 is 14 residues. The V and J ends lost 8 bases and 5 bases respectively, with 18 bases between them. DNA for the CDR3: TGTGCCAGCGCTCCAACCGGCAGGGCGGAGACCCAGTACTTC. The encoded protein is CASAPTGRAETQYF. The variable domain in full, completed from reference TRBV7-8 and TRBJ2-5, reads GAGVSQSPRYKVAKRGQDVALRCDPISGHVSLFWYQQALGQGPEFLTYFQNEAQLDKSGLPSDRFFAERPEGSVSTLKIQRTQQEDSAVYLCASAPTGRAETQYFGPGTRLLVL.

The chain recombines TRBV28 with TRBJ1-6; perhaps TRBD1 as D (5 bases). Looked up from germline, CDR1 is MDHEN and CDR2 is SYDVKM. The V and J ends lost 6 bases and 6 bases respectively, with 15 bases between them. CDR3 length equals 15 residues. The CDR3 region is CASRGTGSLNSPLHF. The CDR3 DNA reads as TGTGCCAGCAGAGGTACAGGATCTCTTAATTCACCCCTCCACTTT.

The table lists this clonotype with a few counts. The rearrangement links TRBV27 to TRBJ2-7; 11 bases agree with TRBD1. The CDR3 sequence is 15 residues long. Germline CDR1 and CDR2: MNHEY and SMNVEV (reference sequence). Losses at the gene ends were 6 bases for V and 3 bases for J; bases not matched to a gene: 7. Here the CDR3 DNA reads TGTGCCAGCAGGCCTACCGGGACAGGGGGCTACGAGCAGTACTTC. Translating it yields CASRPTGTGGYEQYF.

There are a few counts of this clonotype. The chain combines TRBV7-6 with TRBJ1-2; 11 nucleotides align to TRBD1. V lost 5 bases and J lost 4; bases outside the gene matches: 6. In germline, CDR1 is SGHVS, CDR2 FNYEAQ. This CDR3 is 15 amino acids long. The CDR3 loop reads CASSPDRGPGYGYTF. The CDR3 bases are TGTGCCAGCAGCCCGGACAGGGGGCCTGGCTATGGCTACACCTTC.

The J gene is TRBJ2-5, the V gene TRBV20-1, with 7 bases lining up with TRBD2. Losses at the gene ends were 5 bases for V and 0 bases for J; bases not matched to a gene: 6. The CDR3 contains 14 residues. Germline V gene data show CDR1 as DFQATT and CDR2 as SNEGSKA (reference sequence). The CDR3 DNA sequence: TGCAGTGCTCGACTAGCTGGGTACCAAGAGACCCAGTACTTC. This codes for CSARLAGYQETQYF.

The V gene is TRBV4-2, the J gene TRBJ1-2; a possible D gene is TRBD1 (5 bases). V was pared by 1 base and J by 4 bases, with 10 bases between. This CDR3 comprises 14 residues. CDR1 is LGHNA, CDR2 YNFKEQ, per germline. In nucleotides, the CDR3 is TGTGCCAGCAGCCAAGCGCGACAGAGCTATGGCTACACCTTC. This translates into CASSQARQSYGYTF.

This chain links TRBV7-8 with TRBJ2-5, with TRBD2 matching 8 bases. J was trimmed by 4 bases and V by 4 bases; bases with no gene match: 14. The CDR3 sequence is 17 residues long. The V gene's germline CDR1 is SGHVS and CDR2 FQNEAQ. The CDR3 sequence: CASSSLSGSPARETQYF. As DNA, the CDR3 is TGTGCCAGCAGCTCCTTGAGCGGGAGTCCGGCACGAGAGACCCAGTACTTC.

This clonotype was counted a few times. The chain links TRBV15 to TRBJ2-5; unclear D gene. V lost 5 bases and J lost 4, with 8 bases in between. Germline-derived CDR1 and CDR2 are LNHNV and YYDKDF (reference sequence). The CDR3 covers 12 residues. The CDR3: CATSGRGETQYF. The CDR3 DNA sequence: TGTGCCACCAGCGGCCGTGGAGAGACCCAGTACTTC. The whole variable domain, remainder taken from reference TRBV15 and TRBJ2-5, is DAMVIQNPRYQVTQFGKPVTLSCSQTLNHNVMYWYQQKSSQAPKLLFHYYDKDFNNEADTPDNFQSRRPNTSFCFLDIRSPGLGDTAMYLCATSGRGETQYFGPGTRLLVL.

The chain carries TRBV28 and TRBJ1-1; D gene ambiguous. The CDR3 runs to 10 residues. The germline gives CDR1 MDHEN, CDR2 SYDVKM. V shed 2 bases and J shed 7 bases, with 2 bases lying between them. The CDR3 loop reads CASSLGEAFF. Written as DNA, the CDR3 is TGTGCCAGCAGTTTAGGTGAAGCTTTCTTT.